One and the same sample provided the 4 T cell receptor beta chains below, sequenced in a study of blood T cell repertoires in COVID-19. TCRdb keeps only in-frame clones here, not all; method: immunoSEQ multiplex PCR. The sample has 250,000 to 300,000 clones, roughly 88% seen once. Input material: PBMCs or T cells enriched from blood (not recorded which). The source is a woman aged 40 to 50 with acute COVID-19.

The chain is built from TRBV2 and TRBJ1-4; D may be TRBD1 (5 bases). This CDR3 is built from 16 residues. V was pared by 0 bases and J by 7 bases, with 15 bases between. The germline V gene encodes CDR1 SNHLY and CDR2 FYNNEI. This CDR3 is CASSEARGGAVEKLFF. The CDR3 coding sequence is TGTGCCAGCAGTGAAGCTAGGGGAGGGGCAGTTGAAAAACTGTTTTTT.

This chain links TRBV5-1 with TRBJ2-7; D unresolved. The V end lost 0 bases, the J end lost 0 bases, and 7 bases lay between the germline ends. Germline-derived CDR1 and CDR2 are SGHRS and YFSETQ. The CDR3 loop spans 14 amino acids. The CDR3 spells CASSLDGSSYEQYF. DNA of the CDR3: TGCGCCAGCAGCTTGGACGGGTCCTCCTACGAGCAGTACTTC.

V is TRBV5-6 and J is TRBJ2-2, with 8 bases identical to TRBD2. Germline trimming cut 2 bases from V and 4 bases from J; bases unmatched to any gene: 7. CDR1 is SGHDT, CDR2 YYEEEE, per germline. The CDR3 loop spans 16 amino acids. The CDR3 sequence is CASSFYSGGGTGELFF. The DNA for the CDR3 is TGTGCCAGCAGCTTTTATTCGGGAGGGGGCACCGGGGAGCTGTTTTTT.

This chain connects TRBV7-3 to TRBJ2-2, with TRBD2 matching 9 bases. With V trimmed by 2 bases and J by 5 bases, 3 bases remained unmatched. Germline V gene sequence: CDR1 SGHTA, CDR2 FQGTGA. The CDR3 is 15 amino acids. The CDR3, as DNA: TGTGCCAGCAGCTTAGGTCTAGCGGGGACCGGGGAGCTGTTTTTT. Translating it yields CASSLGLAGTGELFF.